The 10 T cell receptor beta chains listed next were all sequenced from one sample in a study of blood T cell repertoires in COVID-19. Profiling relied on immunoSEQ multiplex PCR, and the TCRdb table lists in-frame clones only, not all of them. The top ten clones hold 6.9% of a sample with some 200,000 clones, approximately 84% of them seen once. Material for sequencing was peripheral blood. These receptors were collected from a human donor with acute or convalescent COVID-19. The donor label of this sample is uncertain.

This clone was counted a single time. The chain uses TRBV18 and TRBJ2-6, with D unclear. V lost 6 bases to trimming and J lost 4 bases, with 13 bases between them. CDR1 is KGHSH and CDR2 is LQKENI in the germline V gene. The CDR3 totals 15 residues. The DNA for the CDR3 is TGTGCCAGCTCGCTCGGCGGATCCGGGGCCAACGTCCTGACTTTC. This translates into CASSLGGSGANVLTF.

For the CDR3, the DNA is TGTGCCACCAGCAGAAAAACTAGTAGAGCCACAGATACGCAGTATTTT. Encoded protein: CATSRKTSRATDTQYF. The chain carries TRBV15 and TRBJ2-3; maybe TRBD2 (5 bases). The CDR3 spans 16 residues. Germline CDR1 is LNHNV and CDR2 is YYDKDF (reference sequence). V was cut by 2 bases and J by 2 bases, with 14 bases left in between. The variable domain in full, completed from reference TRBV15 and TRBJ2-3, reads DAMVIQNPRYQVTQFGKPVTLSCSQTLNHNVMYWYQQKSSQAPKLLFHYYDKDFNNEADTPDNFQSRRPNTSFCFLDIRSPGLGDTAMYLCATSRKTSRATDTQYFGPGTRLTVL.

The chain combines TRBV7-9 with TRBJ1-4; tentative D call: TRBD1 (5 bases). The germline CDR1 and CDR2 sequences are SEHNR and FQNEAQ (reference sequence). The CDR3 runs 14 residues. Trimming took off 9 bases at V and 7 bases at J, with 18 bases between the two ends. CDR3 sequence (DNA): TGTGCCAGTGGCCCTCAGGGAAGAGGTGAAAAACTGTTTTTT. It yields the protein CASGPQGRGEKLFF.

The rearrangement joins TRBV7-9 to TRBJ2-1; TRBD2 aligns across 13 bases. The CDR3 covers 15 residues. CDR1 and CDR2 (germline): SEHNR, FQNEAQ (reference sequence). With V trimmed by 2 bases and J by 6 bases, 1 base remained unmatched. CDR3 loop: CASSLRTSGSNEQFF. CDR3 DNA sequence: TGTGCCAGCAGCTTAAGGACTAGCGGGAGCAATGAGCAGTTCTTC.

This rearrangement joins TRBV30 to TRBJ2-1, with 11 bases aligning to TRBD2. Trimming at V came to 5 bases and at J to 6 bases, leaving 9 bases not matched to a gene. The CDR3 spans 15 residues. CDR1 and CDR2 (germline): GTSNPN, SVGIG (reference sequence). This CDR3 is CAWGTGTSGFNEQFF. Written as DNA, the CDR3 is TGTGCCTGGGGAACCGGGACTAGCGGTTTCAATGAGCAGTTCTTC.

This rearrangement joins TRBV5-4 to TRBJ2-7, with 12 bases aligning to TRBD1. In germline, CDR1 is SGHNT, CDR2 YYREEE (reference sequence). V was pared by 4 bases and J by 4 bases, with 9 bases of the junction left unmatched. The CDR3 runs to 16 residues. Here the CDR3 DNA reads TGTGCCAGCAGCCCCCCCGGGACAGGGGGCAAATACGAGCAGTACTTC. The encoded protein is CASSPPGTGGKYEQYF.

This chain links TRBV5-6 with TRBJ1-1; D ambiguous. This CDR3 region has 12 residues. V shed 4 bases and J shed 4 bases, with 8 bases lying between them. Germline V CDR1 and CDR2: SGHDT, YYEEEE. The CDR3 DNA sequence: TGTGCCAGCAGCCAGTTAAGCACTGAAGCTTTCTTT. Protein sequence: CASSQLSTEAFF.

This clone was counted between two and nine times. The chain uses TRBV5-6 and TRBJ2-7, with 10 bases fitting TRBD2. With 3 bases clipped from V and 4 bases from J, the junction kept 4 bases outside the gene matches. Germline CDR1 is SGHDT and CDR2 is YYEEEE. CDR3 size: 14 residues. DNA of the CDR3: TGTGCCAGCAGCTGGGGACTAGCGAATTACGAGCAGTACTTC. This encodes CASSWGLANYEQYF.

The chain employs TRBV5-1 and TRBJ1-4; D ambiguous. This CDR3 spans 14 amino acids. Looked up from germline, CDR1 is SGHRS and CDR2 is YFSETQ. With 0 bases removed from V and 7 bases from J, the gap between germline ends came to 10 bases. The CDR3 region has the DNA TGCGCCAGCAGCTTGGGGGGAGAAGGTGAAAAACTGTTTTTT. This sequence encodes CASSLGGEGEKLFF.

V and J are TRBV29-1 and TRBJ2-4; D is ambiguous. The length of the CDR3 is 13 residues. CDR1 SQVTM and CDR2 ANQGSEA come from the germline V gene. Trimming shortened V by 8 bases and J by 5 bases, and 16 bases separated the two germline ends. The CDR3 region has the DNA TGCAGCCCGTCCGAGACGGAGCAAAACATTCAGTACTTC. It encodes CSPSETEQNIQYF.